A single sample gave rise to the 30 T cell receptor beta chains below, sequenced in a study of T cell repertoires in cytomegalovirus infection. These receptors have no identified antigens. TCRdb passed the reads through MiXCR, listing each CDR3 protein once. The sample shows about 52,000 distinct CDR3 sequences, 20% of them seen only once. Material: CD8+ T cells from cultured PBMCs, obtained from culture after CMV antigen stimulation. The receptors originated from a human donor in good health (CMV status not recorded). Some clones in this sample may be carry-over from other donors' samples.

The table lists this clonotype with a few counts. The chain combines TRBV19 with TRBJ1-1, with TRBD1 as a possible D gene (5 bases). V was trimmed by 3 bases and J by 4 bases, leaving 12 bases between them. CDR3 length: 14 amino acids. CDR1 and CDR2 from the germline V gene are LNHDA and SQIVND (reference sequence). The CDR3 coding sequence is TGTGCCAGTAGTATTGAGGAAGGGACCACTGAAGCTTTCTTT. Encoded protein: CASSIEEGTTEAFF.

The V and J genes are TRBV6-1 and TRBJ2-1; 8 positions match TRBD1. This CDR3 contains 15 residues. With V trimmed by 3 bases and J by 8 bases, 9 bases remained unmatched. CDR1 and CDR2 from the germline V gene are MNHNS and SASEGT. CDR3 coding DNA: TGTGCCAGCAGTGAGCAGGGGGCGCTTGGGGATGAGCAGTTCTTC. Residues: CASSEQGALGDEQFF.

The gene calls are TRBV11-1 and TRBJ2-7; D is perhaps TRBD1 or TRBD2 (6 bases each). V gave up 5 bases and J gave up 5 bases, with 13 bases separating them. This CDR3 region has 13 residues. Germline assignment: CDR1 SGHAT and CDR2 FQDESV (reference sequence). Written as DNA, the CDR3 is TGTGCCAGCAGCCCAATGGGGGGCAACGAGCAGTACTTC. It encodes CASSPMGGNEQYF.

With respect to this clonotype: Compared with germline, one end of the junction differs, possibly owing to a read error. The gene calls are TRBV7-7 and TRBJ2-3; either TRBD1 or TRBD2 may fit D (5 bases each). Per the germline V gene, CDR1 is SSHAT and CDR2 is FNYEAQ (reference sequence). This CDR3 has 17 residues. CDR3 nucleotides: TGTGCTAGCAGCTTAGGTTTAGCAGGGACGGCGGCAGATACGCAGTATTTT. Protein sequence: CASSLGLAGTAADTQYF.

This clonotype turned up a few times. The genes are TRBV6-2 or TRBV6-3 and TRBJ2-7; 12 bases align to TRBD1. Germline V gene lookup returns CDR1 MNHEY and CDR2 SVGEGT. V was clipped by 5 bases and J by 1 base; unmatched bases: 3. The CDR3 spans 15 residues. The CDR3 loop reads CASSMGQGASYEQYF. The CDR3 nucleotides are TGTGCCAGCAGTATGGGACAGGGGGCTTCCTACGAGCAGTACTTC.

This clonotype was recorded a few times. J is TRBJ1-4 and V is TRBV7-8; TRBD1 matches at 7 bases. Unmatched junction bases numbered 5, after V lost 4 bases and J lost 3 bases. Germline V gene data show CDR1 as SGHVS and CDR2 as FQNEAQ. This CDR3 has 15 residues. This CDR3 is CASSSDRTSNEKLFF. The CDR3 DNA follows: TGTGCCAGCAGCTCGGACAGGACATCTAATGAAAAACTGTTTTTT.

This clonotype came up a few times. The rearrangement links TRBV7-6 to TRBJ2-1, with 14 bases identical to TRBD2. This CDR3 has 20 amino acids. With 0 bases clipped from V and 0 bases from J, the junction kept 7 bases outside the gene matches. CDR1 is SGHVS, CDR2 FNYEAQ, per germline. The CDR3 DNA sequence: TGTGCCAGCAGCTTAGCGTGGACTAGCGGGGGGCCGAGCTCCTACAATGAGCAGTTCTTC. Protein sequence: CASSLAWTSGGPSSYNEQFF. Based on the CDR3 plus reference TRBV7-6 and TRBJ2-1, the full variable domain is GAGVSQSPRYKVTKRGQDVALRCDPISGHVSLYWYRQALGQGPEFLTYFNYEAQQDKSGLPNDRFSAERPEGSISTLTIQRTEQRDSAMYRCASSLAWTSGGPSSYNEQFFGPGTRLTVL.

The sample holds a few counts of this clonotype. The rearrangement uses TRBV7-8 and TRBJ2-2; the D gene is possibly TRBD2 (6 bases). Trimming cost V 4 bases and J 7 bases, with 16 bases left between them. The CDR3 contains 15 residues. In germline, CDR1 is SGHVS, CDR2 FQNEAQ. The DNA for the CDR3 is TGTGCCAGCAGCTGGAGGGGAAAAGGAGGCGGGGAGCTGTTTTTT. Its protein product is CASSWRGKGGGELFF.

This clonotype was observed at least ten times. The CDR3 reads CASSSDPGQGFYGYTF. In DNA form, the CDR3 reads TGTGCCAGCAGTTCGGACCCGGGACAGGGGTTCTATGGCTACACCTTC. The genes are TRBV6-5 and TRBJ1-2; 10 bases are shared with TRBD1. This CDR3 contains 16 residues. Germline-derived CDR1 and CDR2 are MNHEY and SVGAGI. J was trimmed by 4 bases and V by 4 bases; bases with no gene match: 9.

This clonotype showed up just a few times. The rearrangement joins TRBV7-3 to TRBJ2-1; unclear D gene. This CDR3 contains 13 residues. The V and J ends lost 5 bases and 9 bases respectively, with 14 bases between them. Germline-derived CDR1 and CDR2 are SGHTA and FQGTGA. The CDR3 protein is CASSPSSSREQFF. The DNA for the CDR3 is TGTGCCAGCAGCCCAAGTAGTAGCCGTGAGCAGTTCTTC.

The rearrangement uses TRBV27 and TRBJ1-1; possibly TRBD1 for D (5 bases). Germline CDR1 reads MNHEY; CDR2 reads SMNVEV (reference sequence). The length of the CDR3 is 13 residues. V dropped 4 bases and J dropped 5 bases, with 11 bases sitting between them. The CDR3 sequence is CASSWSGLTEAFF. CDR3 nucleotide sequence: TGTGCCAGCAGTTGGTCAGGGCTGACTGAAGCTTTCTTT.

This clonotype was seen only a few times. The CDR3 DNA reads TGTGCCATCAGGCCCGGATTAGAATTTTCGGGAGAGACCCAGTACTTC. As protein: CAIRPGLEFSGETQYF. The rearrangement joins TRBV10-3 to TRBJ2-5, with D uncertain. The V gene lost 6 bases and the J gene lost 4 bases, with 21 bases spanning the gap. This CDR3 has 16 amino acids. In germline, CDR1 is ENHRY, CDR2 SYGVKD.

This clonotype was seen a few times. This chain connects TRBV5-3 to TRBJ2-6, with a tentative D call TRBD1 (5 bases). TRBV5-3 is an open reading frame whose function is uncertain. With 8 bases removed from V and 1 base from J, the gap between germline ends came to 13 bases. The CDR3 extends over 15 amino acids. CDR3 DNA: TGTGCCAGCAGCCGAAGGGGATCTGGGGCCAACGTCCTGACTTTC. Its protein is CASSRRGSGANVLTF.

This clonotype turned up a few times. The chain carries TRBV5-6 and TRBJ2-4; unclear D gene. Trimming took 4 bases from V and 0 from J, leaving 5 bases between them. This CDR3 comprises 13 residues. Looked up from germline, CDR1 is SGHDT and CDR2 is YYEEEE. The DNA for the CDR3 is TGTGCCAGCAGCATACTAGCCAAAAACATTCAGTACTTC. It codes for CASSILAKNIQYF.

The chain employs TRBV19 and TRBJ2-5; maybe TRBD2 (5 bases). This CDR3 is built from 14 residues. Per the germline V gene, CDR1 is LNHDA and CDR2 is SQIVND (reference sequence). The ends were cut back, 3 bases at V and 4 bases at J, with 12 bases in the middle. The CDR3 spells CASSIPQEVETQYF. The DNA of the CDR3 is TGTGCCAGTAGTATCCCCCAGGAGGTAGAGACCCAGTACTTC.

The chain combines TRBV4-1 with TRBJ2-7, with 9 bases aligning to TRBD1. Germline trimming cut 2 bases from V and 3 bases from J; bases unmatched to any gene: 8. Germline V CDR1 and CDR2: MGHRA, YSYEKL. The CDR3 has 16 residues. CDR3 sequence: CASSQSGTGSVYEQYF. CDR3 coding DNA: TGCGCCAGCAGCCAATCCGGGACAGGGTCCGTCTACGAGCAGTACTTC.

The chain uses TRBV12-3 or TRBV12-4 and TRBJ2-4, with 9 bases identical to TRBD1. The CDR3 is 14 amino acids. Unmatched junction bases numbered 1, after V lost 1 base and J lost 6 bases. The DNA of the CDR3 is TGTGCCAGCAGTTTAGGGACAGGGGCAAACATTCAGTACTTC. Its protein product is CASSLGTGANIQYF.

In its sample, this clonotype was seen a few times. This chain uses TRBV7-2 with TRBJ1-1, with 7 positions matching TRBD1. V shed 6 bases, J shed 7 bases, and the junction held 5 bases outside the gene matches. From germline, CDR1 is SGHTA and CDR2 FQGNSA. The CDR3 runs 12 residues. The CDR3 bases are TGTGCCAGCAGACCGGGACAGCTTGAAGCTTTCTTT. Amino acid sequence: CASRPGQLEAFF.

The CDR3 is CASSQDIGQGLFSGANVLTF. The CDR3 DNA sequence: TGCGCCAGCAGCCAAGATATTGGACAGGGACTTTTTTCTGGGGCCAACGTCCTGACTTTC. The chain is built from TRBV4-3 and TRBJ2-6, with 8 bases matching TRBD1. The CDR3 contains 20 residues. V trimming: 0 bases; J trimming: 1 base; junction bases outside the gene matches: 11. Germline V gene lookup returns CDR1 LGHNA and CDR2 YSLEER.

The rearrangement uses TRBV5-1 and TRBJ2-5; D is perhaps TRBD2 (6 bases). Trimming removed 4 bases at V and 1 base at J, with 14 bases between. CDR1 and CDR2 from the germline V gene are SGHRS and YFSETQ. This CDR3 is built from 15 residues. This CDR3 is CASSRRGTAQETQYF. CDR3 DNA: TGCGCCAGCAGCCGGAGGGGTACAGCCCAAGAGACCCAGTACTTC.

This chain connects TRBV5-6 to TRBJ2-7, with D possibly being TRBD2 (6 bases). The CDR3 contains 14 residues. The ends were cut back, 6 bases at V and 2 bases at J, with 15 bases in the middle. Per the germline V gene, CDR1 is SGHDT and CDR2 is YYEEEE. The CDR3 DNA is TGTGCCAGCACCCGTAGCGGCACCACCTACGAGCAGTACTTC. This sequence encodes CASTRSGTTYEQYF.

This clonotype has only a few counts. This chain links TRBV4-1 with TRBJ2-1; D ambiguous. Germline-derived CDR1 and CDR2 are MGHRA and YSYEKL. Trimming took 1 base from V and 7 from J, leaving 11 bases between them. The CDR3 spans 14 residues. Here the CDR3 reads CASSQVFGQNEQFF. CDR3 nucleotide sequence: TGCGCCAGCAGCCAAGTCTTCGGTCAAAATGAGCAGTTCTTC.

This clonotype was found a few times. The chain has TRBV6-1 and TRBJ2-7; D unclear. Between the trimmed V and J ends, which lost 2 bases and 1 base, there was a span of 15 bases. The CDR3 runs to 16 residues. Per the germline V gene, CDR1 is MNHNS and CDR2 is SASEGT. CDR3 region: CASSERGHLNSYEQYF. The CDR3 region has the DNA TGTGCCAGCAGTGAACGTGGTCATCTGAATTCCTACGAGCAGTACTTC.

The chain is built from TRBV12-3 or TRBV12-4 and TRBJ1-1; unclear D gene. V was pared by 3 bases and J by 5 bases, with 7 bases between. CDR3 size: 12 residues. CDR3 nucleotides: TGTGCCAGCAGTTTTAGTCTAACTGAAGCTTTCTTT. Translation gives CASSFSLTEAFF.

The CDR3: CASSQTTGKDGYTF. In nucleotides, the CDR3 is TGCGCCAGCAGCCAAACGACAGGGAAGGATGGCTACACCTTC. The chain is built from TRBV4-1 and TRBJ1-2, with 7 nucleotides matching TRBD1. The CDR3 extends over 14 amino acids. With V trimmed by 2 bases and J by 6 bases, 6 bases remained unmatched. Looked up from germline, CDR1 is MGHRA and CDR2 is YSYEKL.

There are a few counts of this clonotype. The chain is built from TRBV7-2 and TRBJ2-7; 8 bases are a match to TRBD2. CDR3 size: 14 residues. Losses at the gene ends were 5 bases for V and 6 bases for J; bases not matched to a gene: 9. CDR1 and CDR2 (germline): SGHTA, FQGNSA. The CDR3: CASSLGGAGPEQYF. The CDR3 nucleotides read TGTGCCAGCAGCCTCGGGGGGGCCGGGCCCGAGCAGTACTTC.

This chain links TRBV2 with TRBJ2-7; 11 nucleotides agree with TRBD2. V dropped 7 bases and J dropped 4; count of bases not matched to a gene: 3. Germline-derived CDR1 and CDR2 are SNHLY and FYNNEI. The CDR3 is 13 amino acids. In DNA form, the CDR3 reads TGTGCCAGCAAGTGGACTAGCGGGTACGAGCAGTACTTC. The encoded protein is CASKWTSGYEQYF.

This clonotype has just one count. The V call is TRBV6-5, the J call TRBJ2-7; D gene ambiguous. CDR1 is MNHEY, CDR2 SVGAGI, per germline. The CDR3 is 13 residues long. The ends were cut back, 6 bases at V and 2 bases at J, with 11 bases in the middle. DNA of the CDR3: TGTGCCAGCAGGGTGGGTCTGGCCTACGAGCAGTACTTC. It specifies CASRVGLAYEQYF.

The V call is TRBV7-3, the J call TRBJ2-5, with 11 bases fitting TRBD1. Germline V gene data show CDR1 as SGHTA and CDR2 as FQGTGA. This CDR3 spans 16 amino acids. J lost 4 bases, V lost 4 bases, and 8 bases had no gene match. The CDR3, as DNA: TGTGCCAGCAGCTACACCGGGACAGGGGGACTAGAGACCCAGTACTTC. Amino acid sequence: CASSYTGTGGLETQYF. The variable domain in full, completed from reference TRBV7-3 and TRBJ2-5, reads GAGVSQTPSNKVTEKGKYVELRCDPISGHTALYWYRQSLGQGPEFLIYFQGTGAADDSGLPNDRFFAVRPEGSVSTLKIQRTERGDSAVYLCASSYTGTGGLETQYFGPGTRLLVL.

This chain's CDR3 is CASSPKGLNTEAFF. CDR3 sequence (DNA): TGTGCCAGCTCACCAAAGGGGCTCAACACTGAAGCTTTCTTT. The chain is built from TRBV18 and TRBJ1-1, with D perhaps TRBD1 (5 bases). The length of the CDR3 is 14 residues. V was shortened by 2 bases and J by 2 bases, with 9 bases between the two germline ends. Germline V CDR1 and CDR2: KGHSH, LQKENI.